These 5 T cell receptor beta chains share one sample of origin, sequenced in a study of T cells in Graves' hyperthyroidism and ophthalmopathy (dated by TCRdb to 2018 to 2020). The library was prepared using multiplex PCR. TCRdb shows the sequencer as Illumina HiSeq 2000. The TCR beta CDR3 regions were amplified from RNA transcripts. A first-round RT-PCR of the TCR CDR3 used the HTBI primer set with the Qiagen OneStep RT-PCR kit. The public reads were run again by TCRdb, first through fastp at Q25 and then through MiXCR, and only productive beta chains were kept. Each CDR3 protein appears once, grouped with its most common genes and DNA. The sample profile shows around 380,000 distinct CDR3 sequences; roughly 14% of them were found once. The ten most abundant clones make up around 20% of the sample. Sequenced material: blood. These receptors originate from a man in his thirties or forties with Graves' hyperthyroidism that later progressed to Graves' ophthalmopathy.

At least ten counts were recorded for this clonotype. The chain employs TRBV5-1 and TRBJ1-1, with a weak D call TRBD1 (5 bases). This CDR3 has 15 amino acids. With 7 bases removed from V and 2 bases from J, the gap between germline ends came to 18 bases. CDR1 and CDR2 (germline): SGHRS, YFSETQ. The CDR3 is CASRPPGLSNTEAFF. DNA of the CDR3: TGCGCCAGCCGGCCGCCGGGACTGAGCAACACTGAAGCTTTCTTT.

The rearrangement links TRBV28 to TRBJ1-4; tentatively, D is TRBD1 (5 bases). The CDR3 has 15 amino acids. CDR1 is MDHEN, CDR2 SYDVKM, per germline. V shed 2 bases and J shed 4 bases, with 11 bases lying between them. The CDR3 nucleotides are TGTGCCAGCAGTTTAGGGAGGGGCGGTAATGAAAAACTGTTTTTT. Its translation: CASSLGRGGNEKLFF.

This clonotype showed up many times. J is TRBJ1-1 and V is TRBV5-1; a weak D match, TRBD1 (6 bases). Germline CDR1 and CDR2: SGHRS and YFSETQ. Deletions cut 4 bases from V and 5 bases from J, with 18 bases between. The CDR3 is 15 amino acids. CDR3 nucleotide sequence: TGCGCCAGCAGCCTCCGCTGGGGGCGGGAGACTGAAGCTTTCTTT. Encoded protein: CASSLRWGRETEAFF.

CDR3 in amino acids: CSAWVGDRDNSPLHF. CDR3 nucleotides: TGCAGTGCTTGGGTTGGGGACAGGGATAATTCACCCCTCCACTTT. The rearrangement links TRBV20-1 to TRBJ1-6; 9 nucleotides align to TRBD1. Germline V gives CDR1 DFQATT, CDR2 SNEGSKA (reference sequence). The V segment lost 5 bases and the J segment 5 bases; nucleotides outside the gene matches: 7. The CDR3 extends over 15 amino acids.

This clonotype was counted at least ten times. This chain links TRBV6-5 with TRBJ2-1; TRBD2 agrees at 11 bases. Per the germline V gene, CDR1 is MNHEY and CDR2 is SVGAGI. CDR3 length equals 14 residues. The V gene end was trimmed by 2 bases and the J gene end by 8 bases; junction bases not matched to a gene: 2. Here the CDR3 DNA reads TGTGCCAGCAGTTACACTAGCGGGGGAGATGAGCAGTTCTTC. Protein: CASSYTSGGDEQFF.